The sequence of this T cell receptor (beta chain) was determined in a study of blood T cells in healthy people across ages. Study-wide results and limits: Donors of long life had a larger count of naive CD4+ cells and greater diversity than aged donors.

Primers used in a second PCR of about 6 to 12 cycles were a sample-barcoded 5' primer and a J-beta primer mix. TCRdb re-analysed the 5' RACE reads in MiXCR, keeping a single row per CDR3 protein. The sample carries approximately 800,000 distinct CDR3 sequences, around 36% recorded once. To note about this clonotype: Its antigen remains unidentified. One junction end does not reproduce the germline sequence, and a read error may be involved.

Healthy Caucasian individuals from Russia aged roughly 6 to 90 served as donors. Approximately 9.7 milliliters was the volume of peripheral blood drawn from each donor. There were at least 6 micrograms of total RNA extracted from every sample. CDR1 SGHNT and CDR2 YENEEA come from the germline V gene. The CDR3 loop spans 15 amino acids. The sequencing sample was made of blood. The chain has TRBV11-3 and TRBJ2-7, with TRBD2 identical over 10 bases. The receptor's source is a man aged 18 to 29 in good health. CDR3 sequence reads: CVSSLALAGDYEQYF. Here the CDR3 DNA reads TGTGTCAGCAGCTTGGCCCTAGCGGGAGACTACGAGCAGTACTTC.